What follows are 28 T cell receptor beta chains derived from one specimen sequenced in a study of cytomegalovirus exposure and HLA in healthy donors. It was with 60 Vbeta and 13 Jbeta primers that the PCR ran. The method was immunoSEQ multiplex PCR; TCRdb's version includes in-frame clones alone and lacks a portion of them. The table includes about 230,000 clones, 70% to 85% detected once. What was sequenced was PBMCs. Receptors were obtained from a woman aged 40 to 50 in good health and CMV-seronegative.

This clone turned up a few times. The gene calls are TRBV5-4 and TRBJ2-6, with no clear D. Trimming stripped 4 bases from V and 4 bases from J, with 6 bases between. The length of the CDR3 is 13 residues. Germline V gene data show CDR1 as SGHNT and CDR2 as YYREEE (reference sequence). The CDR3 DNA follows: TGTGCCAGCAGCCCCGCGGGGGCCAACGTCCTGACTTTC. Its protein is CASSPAGANVLTF.

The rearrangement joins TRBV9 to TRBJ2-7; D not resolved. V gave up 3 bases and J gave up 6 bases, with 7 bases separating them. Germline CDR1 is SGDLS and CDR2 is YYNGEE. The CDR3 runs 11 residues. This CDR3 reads CASSGGSEQYF. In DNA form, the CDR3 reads TGTGCCAGCAGCGGAGGTAGCGAGCAGTACTTC.

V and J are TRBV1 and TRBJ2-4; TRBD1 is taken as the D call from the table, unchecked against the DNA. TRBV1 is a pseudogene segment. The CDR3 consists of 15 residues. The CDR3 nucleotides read TGCACCAGCAGCCAAGAGGTTTCAGGGGGAAACATTCAGTACTTC. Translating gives CTSSQEVSGGNIQYF.

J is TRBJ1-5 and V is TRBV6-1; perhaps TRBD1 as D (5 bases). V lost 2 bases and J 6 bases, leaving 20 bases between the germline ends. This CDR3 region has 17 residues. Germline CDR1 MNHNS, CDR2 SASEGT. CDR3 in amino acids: CASSESRQGGISQPQHF. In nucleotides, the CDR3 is TGTGCCAGCAGTGAAAGTCGGCAGGGTGGGATTTCTCAGCCCCAGCATTTT.

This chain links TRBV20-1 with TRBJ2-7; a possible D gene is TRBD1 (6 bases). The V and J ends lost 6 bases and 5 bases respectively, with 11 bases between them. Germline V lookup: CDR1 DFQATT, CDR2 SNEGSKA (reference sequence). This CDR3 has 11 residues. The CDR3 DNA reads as TGCAGTGCGCCCACAGGGAACGAGCAGTACTTC. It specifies CSAPTGNEQYF.

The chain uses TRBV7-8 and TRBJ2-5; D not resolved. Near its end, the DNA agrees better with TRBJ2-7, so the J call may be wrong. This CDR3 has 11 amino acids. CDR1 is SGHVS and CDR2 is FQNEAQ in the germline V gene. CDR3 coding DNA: TGTGCCAGCAGCTTAGCGGGCGAGCAGTACTTC. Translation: CASSLAGEQYF.

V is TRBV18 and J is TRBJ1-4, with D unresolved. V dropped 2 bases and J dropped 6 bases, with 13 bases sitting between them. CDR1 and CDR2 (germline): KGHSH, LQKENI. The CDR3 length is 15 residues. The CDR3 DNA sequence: TGTGCCAGCTCACCAGAGGCCAGCTGGCATGAAAAACTGTTTTTT. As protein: CASSPEASWHEKLFF.

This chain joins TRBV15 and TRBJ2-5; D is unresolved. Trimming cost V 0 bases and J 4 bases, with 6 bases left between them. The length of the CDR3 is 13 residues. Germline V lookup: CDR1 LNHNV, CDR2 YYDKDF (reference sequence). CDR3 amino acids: CATSRDSPETQYF. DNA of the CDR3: TGTGCCACCAGCAGAGATAGCCCAGAGACCCAGTACTTC.

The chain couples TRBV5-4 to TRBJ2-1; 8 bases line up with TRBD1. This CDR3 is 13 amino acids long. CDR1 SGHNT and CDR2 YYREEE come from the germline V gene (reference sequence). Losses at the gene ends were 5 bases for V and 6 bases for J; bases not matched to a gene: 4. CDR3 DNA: TGTGCCAGCAGACTAACAGGGGGCAATGAGCAGTTCTTC. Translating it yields CASRLTGGNEQFF.

The CDR3 bases are TGTGCCAGCAGCCAAGAATATAGCAATCAGCCCCAGCATTTT. It is translated as CASSQEYSNQPQHF. The rearrangement links TRBV4-2 to TRBJ1-5; D gene unclear. The CDR3 consists of 14 residues. Trimming stripped 0 bases from V and 0 bases from J, with 3 bases between. Germline V CDR1 and CDR2: LGHNA, YNFKEQ.

The CDR3 loop is CASSAHEGQVGKQPQHF. CDR3 in DNA: TGTGCCAGCAGTGCCCATGAAGGACAGGTAGGGAAGCAGCCCCAGCATTTT. The chain couples TRBV28 to TRBJ1-5, with TRBD1 matching over 7 bases. The germline V gene encodes CDR1 MDHEN and CDR2 SYDVKM. The CDR3 loop spans 17 amino acids. V dropped 5 bases and J dropped 7; count of bases not matched to a gene: 17.

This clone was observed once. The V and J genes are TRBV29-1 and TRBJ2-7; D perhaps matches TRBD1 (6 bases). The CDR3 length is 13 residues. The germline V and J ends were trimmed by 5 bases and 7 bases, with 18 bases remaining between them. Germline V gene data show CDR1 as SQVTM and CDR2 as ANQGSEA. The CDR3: CSVSGVGAGEQYF. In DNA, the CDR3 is TGCAGCGTTTCCGGGGTGGGGGCTGGTGAGCAGTACTTC.

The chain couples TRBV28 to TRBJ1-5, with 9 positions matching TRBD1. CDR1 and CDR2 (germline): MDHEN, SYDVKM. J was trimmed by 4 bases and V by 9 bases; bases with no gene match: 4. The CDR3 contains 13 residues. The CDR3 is CASKTGGNQPQHF. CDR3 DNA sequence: TGTGCCAGTAAGACAGGGGGAAATCAGCCCCAGCATTTT.

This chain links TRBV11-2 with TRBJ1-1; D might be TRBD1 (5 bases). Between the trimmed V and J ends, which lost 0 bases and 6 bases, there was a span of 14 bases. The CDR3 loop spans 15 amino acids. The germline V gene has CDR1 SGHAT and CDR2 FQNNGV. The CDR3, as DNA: TGTGCCAGCAGCTTAGAGCGGGGGGTTGGGGCTGAAGCTTTCTTT. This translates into CASSLERGVGAEAFF.

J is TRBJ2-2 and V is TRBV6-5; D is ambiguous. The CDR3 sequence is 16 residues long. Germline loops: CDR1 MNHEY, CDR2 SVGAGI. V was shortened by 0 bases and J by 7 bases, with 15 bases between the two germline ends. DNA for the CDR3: TGTGCCAGCAGTTACTCTACCCGCCTACGGAGCGGGGAGCTGTTTTTT. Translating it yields CASSYSTRLRSGELFF.

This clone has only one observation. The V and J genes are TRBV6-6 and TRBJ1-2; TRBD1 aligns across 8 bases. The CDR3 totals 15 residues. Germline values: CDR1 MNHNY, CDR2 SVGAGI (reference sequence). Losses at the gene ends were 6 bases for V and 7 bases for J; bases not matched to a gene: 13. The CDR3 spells CASSSIRDRLAGYTF. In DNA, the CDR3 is TGTGCCAGCAGCTCTATCCGGGACAGGTTGGCTGGCTACACCTTC.

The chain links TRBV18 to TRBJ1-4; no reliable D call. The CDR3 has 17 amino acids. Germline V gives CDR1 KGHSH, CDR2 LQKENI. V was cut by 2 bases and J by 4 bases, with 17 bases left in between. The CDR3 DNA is TGTGCCAGCTCACCAACAGCTCAGCATGGTGGTAATGAAAAACTGTTTTTT. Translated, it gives CASSPTAQHGGNEKLFF.

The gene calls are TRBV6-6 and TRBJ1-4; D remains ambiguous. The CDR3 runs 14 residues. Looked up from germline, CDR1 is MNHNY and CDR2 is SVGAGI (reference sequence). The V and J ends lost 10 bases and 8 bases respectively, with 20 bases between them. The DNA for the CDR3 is TGTGCCACCCAGTTGGCCCTCCCGAGGGAAAAACTGTTTTTT. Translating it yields CATQLALPREKLFF.

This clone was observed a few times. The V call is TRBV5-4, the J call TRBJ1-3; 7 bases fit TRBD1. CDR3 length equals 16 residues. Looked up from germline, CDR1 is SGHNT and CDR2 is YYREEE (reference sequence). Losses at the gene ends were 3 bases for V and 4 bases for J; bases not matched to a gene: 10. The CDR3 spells CASSWGRDRAGNTIYF. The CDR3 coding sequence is TGTGCCAGCAGCTGGGGACGGGACAGAGCCGGAAACACCATATATTTT.

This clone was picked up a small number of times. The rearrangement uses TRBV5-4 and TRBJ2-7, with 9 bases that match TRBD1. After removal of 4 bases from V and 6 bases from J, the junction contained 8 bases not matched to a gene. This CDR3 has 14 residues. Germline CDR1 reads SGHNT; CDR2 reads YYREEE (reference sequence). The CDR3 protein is CASSPGTGPFEQYF. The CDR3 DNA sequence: TGTGCCAGCAGCCCAGGGACAGGGCCCTTCGAGCAGTACTTC.

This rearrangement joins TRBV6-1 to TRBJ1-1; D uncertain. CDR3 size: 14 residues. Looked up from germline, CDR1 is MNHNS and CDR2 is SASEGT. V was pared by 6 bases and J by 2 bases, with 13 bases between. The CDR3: CASSHRPDNTEAFF. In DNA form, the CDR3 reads TGTGCCAGCAGCCACCGCCCAGATAACACTGAAGCTTTCTTT.

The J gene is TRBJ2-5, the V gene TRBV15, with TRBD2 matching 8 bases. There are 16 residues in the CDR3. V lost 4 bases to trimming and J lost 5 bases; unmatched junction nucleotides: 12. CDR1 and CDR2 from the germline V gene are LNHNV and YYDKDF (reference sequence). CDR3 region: CATSTDGAGVSETQYF. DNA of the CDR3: TGTGCCACCAGCACCGATGGAGCGGGGGTTTCTGAGACCCAGTACTTC.

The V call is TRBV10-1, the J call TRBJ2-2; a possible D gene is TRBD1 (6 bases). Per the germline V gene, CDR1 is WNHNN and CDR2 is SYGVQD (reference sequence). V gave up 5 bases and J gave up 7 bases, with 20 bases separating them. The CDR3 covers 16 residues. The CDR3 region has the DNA TGCGCCAGCAGTTACACCCCAGGGGATGTCGGCGGGGAGCTGTTTTTT. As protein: CASSYTPGDVGGELFF.

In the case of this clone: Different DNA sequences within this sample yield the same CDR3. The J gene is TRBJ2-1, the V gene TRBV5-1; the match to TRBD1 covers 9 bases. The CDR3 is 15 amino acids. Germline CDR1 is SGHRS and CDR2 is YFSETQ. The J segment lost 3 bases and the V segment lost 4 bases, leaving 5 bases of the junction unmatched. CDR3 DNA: TGCGCCAGCAGCCTGTCGACAGGGGGCTACAATGAGCAGTTCTTC. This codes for CASSLSTGGYNEQFF.

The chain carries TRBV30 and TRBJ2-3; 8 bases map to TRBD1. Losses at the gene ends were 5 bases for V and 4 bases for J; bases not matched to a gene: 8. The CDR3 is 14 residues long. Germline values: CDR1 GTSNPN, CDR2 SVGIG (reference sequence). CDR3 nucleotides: TGTGCCTGGCTCCAGGGGGCTCGTGCAGATACGCAGTATTTT. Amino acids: CAWLQGARADTQYF.

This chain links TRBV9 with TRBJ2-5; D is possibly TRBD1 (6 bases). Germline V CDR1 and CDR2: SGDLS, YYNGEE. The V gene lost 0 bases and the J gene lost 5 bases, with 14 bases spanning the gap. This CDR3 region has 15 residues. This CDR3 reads CASSVEQGQDETQYF. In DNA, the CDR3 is TGTGCCAGCAGCGTAGAGCAGGGGCAGGATGAGACCCAGTACTTC.

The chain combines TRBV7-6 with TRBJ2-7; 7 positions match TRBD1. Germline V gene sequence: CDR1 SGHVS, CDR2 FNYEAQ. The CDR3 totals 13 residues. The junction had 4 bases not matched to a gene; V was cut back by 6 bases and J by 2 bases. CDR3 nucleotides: TGTGCCAGCAGTTGGACAGGTCCCTACGAGCAGTACTTC. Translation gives CASSWTGPYEQYF.

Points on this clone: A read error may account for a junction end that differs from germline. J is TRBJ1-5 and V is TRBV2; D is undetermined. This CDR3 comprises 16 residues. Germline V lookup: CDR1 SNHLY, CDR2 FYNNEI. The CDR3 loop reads CASSPDLSPSDQPQHF. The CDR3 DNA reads TGTGCCAGCAGTCCTGACCTGTCCCCTAGCGATCAGCCCCAGCATTTT.